Listed below are T cell receptor beta chains from one sample, sequenced in a study of control samples from healthy donors and cancer patients. Clones were read by immunoSEQ multiplex PCR, and TCRdb kept only the in-frame ones, dropping some. Among approximately 150,000 clones, around nine tenths were seen once, and the ten largest hold under 2%. Sequencing input: blood. The receptors derive from a man aged 18 to 29 in good health. CDR3s include the opening cysteine and the closing phenylalanine or tryptophan. Each record gives: V gene, J gene, CDR3 protein.

V gene: TRBV2; J gene: TRBJ2-1; CDR3 protein: CASSVSRTGGTSYNEQFF
V gene: TRBV3-1/TRBV3-2; J gene: TRBJ1-1; CDR3 protein: CASSQEGSAEAFF
V gene: TRBV6-5; J gene: TRBJ1-2; CDR3 protein: CASRLQGAMGYTF
V gene: TRBV11-1; J gene: TRBJ2-1; CDR3 protein: CASSPGLGVEQFF
V gene: TRBV7-2; J gene: TRBJ1-1; CDR3 protein: CASSLRGATEAFF
V gene: TRBV5-1; J gene: TRBJ2-7; CDR3 protein: CASALYTAAYEQYF
V gene: TRBV18; J gene: TRBJ1-5; CDR3 protein: CASSPTNQPQHF
V gene: TRBV5-1; J gene: TRBJ2-3; CDR3 protein: CASRSVDTQYF
V gene: TRBV4-3; J gene: TRBJ2-1; CDR3 protein: CASSLGTSGGPDNEQFF
V gene: TRBV5-1; J gene: TRBJ1-6; CDR3 protein: CASSFSPPGQNSPLHF
V gene: TRBV19; J gene: TRBJ1-1; CDR3 protein: CASSLNGGAEAFF
V gene: TRBV29-1; J gene: TRBJ2-1; CDR3 protein: CSLYGTGDNEQFF
V gene: TRBV19; J gene: TRBJ2-1; CDR3 protein: CASRVGSVPYNEQFF
V gene: TRBV5-6; J gene: TRBJ2-3; CDR3 protein: CASSSIWSWGTDTQYF
V gene: TRBV19; J gene: TRBJ1-2; CDR3 protein: CASSDPQQRGYTF
V gene: TRBV5-1; J gene: TRBJ1-6; CDR3 protein: CASSPGQGGLYNSPLHF
V gene: TRBV28; J gene: TRBJ1-3; CDR3 protein: CASSLTVGNTIYF
V gene: TRBV6-1; J gene: TRBJ2-7; CDR3 protein: CASSEEAGGTYEQYF
V gene: TRBV27; J gene: TRBJ2-2; CDR3 protein: CASSWASGGLNTGELFF
V gene: TRBV11-2; J gene: TRBJ2-7; CDR3 protein: CASSRVYEQYF
V gene: TRBV29-1; J gene: TRBJ2-2; CDR3 protein: CSPHGGANTGELFF
V gene: TRBV15; J gene: TRBJ1-3; CDR3 protein: CATSRDAGANTIYF
V gene: TRBV9; J gene: TRBJ2-7; CDR3 protein: CASSLDIGARVQYF
V gene: TRBV12-5; J gene: TRBJ1-1; CDR3 protein: CASARGGNTEAFF
V gene: TRBV6-1; J gene: TRBJ1-6; CDR3 protein: CASSERGRSSYNSPLHF
V gene: TRBV30; J gene: TRBJ1-1; CDR3 protein: CAWGQWGTEAFF
V gene: TRBV27; J gene: TRBJ2-1; CDR3 protein: CASSLSGAPYNEQFF
V gene: TRBV5-1; J gene: TRBJ1-2; CDR3 protein: CASSLGGQSNYGYTF
V gene: TRBV29-1; J gene: TRBJ2-4; CDR3 protein: CSVPGTSVIWIQYF